This is a list of T cell receptor beta chains from one sample in a study of blood T cell repertoires in COVID-19. Assay: immunoSEQ multiplex PCR; the TCRdb copy retains only in-frame clones and omits some. The sample yields roughly 150,000 clones, approximately 86% seen once. Sequences were obtained from peripheral blood. These receptors were obtained from a woman aged 80 or over with COVID-19, enrolled during active disease. The conserved cysteine and the conserved F or W are not part of the CDR3 here. Fields, in order: V gene, J gene, CDR3 protein.

V: TRBV20-1; J: TRBJ1-5; CDR3: SASADSSNQPQH
V: TRBV5-4; J: TRBJ2-7; CDR3: ASSSGQGRYEQY
V: TRBV14; J: TRBJ2-5; CDR3: ASSPTLGRGGKETQY
V: TRBV5-4; J: TRBJ2-5; CDR3: ASSFSGSRETQY
V: TRBV9; J: TRBJ1-2; CDR3: ASSLQTGEGYT
V: TRBV15; J: TRBJ2-7; CDR3: ATSRDGSSYEQY
V: TRBV19; J: TRBJ2-1; CDR3: ASSSGGTMAEQF
V: TRBV28; J: TRBJ1-1; CDR3: ASSLRGLGPEAF
V: TRBV7-2; J: TRBJ1-1; CDR3: ASSLGAGPGAF
V: TRBV18; J: TRBJ2-1; CDR3: ASSPGQGHDEQF
V: TRBV5-8; J: TRBJ1-3; CDR3: ASSAGLNSGNTIY
V: TRBV11-2; J: TRBJ1-1; CDR3: ASSSTGSTEAF
V: TRBV19; J: TRBJ1-5; CDR3: ATTGLSNQPQH
V: TRBV7-3; J: TRBJ2-1; CDR3: ASSLGLAPNEQF
V: TRBV19; J: TRBJ2-7; CDR3: ASSNRGTLQPYEQY
V: TRBV18; J: TRBJ1-5; CDR3: ASSPSGSNQPQH
V: TRBV14; J: TRBJ2-3; CDR3: ASSRLTGGVSGTDTQY
V: TRBV5-8; J: TRBJ1-5; CDR3: ASSLGSFTRGNQPQH
V: TRBV5-4; J: TRBJ1-2; CDR3: ASSIDRASGYT
V: TRBV11-2; J: TRBJ1-1; CDR3: ASSWGQMNTEAF
V: TRBV6-5; J: TRBJ1-1; CDR3: ASRGDRVMSKAF
V: TRBV13; J: TRBJ2-6; CDR3: ASSPGGLGRGPSGANVLT
V: TRBV27; J: TRBJ1-1; CDR3: ASRKQANTEAF
V: TRBV19; J: TRBJ1-1; CDR3: ASRLTGHLNDAFGNTEAF
V: TRBV5-4; J: TRBJ2-5; CDR3: ASSSGGSVETQY
V: TRBV9; J: TRBJ2-1; CDR3: ASSVGGRSSYNEQF
V: TRBV29-1; J: TRBJ2-3; CDR3: SVAGTGTDTQY
V: TRBV10-3; J: TRBJ2-1; CDR3: AIRSPGTGENSYNEQF
V: TRBV5-7; J: TRBJ2-1; CDR3: ASRRRGWNEQF
V: TRBV10-1; J: TRBJ2-2; CDR3: ASSRTGIGLADTGELF
V: TRBV27; J: TRBJ2-7; CDR3: ASSPDRDYEQY
V: TRBV6-5; J: TRBJ1-5; CDR3: ASRGGQYSNQPQH
V: TRBV2; J: TRBJ2-1; CDR3: ASSDFDPDLYNEQF
V: TRBV28; J: TRBJ1-5; CDR3: ASRGGGNSNQPQH
V: TRBV10-3; J: TRBJ2-2; CDR3: AISEGGSTGGELF
V: TRBV14; J: TRBJ2-7; CDR3: ASSPTGAPEQY
V: TRBV15; J: TRBJ2-1; CDR3: ATSRDRLAGGNPNEQF
V: TRBV12-5; J: TRBJ1-5; CDR3: ASGLGTGRQH
V: TRBV3-1/TRBV3-2; J: TRBJ2-7; CDR3: ASSQDDTVAY
V: TRBV19; J: TRBJ2-2; CDR3: ASSPGQATKTGELF
V: TRBV7-3; J: TRBJ2-2; CDR3: ASSTGTGVTGELF
V: TRBV5-6; J: TRBJ2-5; CDR3: ASSFGVGGMETQY
V: TRBV2; J: TRBJ1-5; CDR3: ASSLLTINQPQH
V: TRBV19; J: TRBJ1-1; CDR3: ASKIGTGGARTEAF
V: TRBV7-8; J: TRBJ1-2; CDR3: ASSWSGGYGYT
V: TRBV5-6; J: TRBJ2-1; CDR3: ASGSGSNEQF
V: TRBV5-8; J: TRBJ2-4; CDR3: ASSFLSGGLAKNIQY
V: TRBV28; J: TRBJ1-5; CDR3: ASSLGQGNQPQH
V: TRBV6-5; J: TRBJ2-5; CDR3: ASSPTGKETQY
V: TRBV28; J: TRBJ2-2; CDR3: ACYRQGTGELF
V: TRBV5-1; J: TRBJ1-2; CDR3: ASSPGGQHYT
V: TRBV6-2/TRBV6-3; J: TRBJ2-1; CDR3: ASSLTSGLGNEQF
V: TRBV28; J: TRBJ1-1; CDR3: ASSLTGANTEAF
V: TRBV5-6; J: TRBJ1-5; CDR3: ASSYDRGGGNQPQH